Given below is one TCR beta chain in context. Its antigen is unknown. Germline V CDR1 and CDR2: KGHSH, LQKENI. This CDR3 comprises 16 residues. V dropped 1 base and J dropped 3; count of bases not matched to a gene: 2. The entry originates in a study of cytomegalovirus exposure and HLA in healthy donors. Study-wide results and caveats: Across donors, most TCRs were seen rarely, yet some public ones were widespread. Indistinguishability led to the exclusion of some V segments, TRBV6-2 and TRBV6-3 included. In a later analysis, most CMV-associated TCR beta chains appeared HLA-restricted. Within an earlier analysis, most TCR beta V segments proved productive either about 87% or about 30% of the time.

Both 60 Vbeta primers and 13 Jbeta primers went into the PCR. Data came from immunoSEQ multiplex PCR; TCRdb stores just in-frame clones and leaves some out. In the table there are about 130,000 clones, about 74% of which are singletons. The TCR was taken from a man in his forties in good health and CMV-seronegative. Sequenced material: PBMCs. The chain is built from TRBV18 and TRBJ2-2, with 10 nucleotides matching TRBD1. CDR3 sequence: CASSPRTGGDTGELFF. The DNA of the CDR3 is TGTGCCAGCTCACCACGGACAGGGGGGGACACCGGGGAGCTGTTTTTT.